This is a list of T cell receptor beta chains from one sample in a study of CD8 T cells in Susac syndrome. TCRdb used MiXCR to reprocess the immunoSEQ multiplex PCR reads, holding one entry per CDR3 protein. The data contain 200,000 to 300,000 distinct CDR3 sequences, 90% to 95% of them singletons. Sequencing was performed on CD4+ T cells from PBMCs. These receptors were taken from a human donor with multiple sclerosis. Each CDR3 is given without its conserved first and last residue. Each record gives: J gene, V gene, CDR3 length, CDR3 protein.

TRBJ2-3 | TRBV2 | 12 | ASSPGRASDTQY
TRBJ2-7 | TRBV11-2 | 12 | ASSLDRLAYEQY
TRBJ2-7 | TRBV10-3 | 10 | AVGQSSYEQY
TRBJ2-1 | TRBV2 | 12 | ASTGTSIYSEQF
TRBJ2-7 | TRBV6-5 | 12 | ASSSGGKSYEQY
TRBJ2-5 | TRBV27 | 11 | ASRLAGERTQY
TRBJ1-1 | TRBV9 | 14 | ASSVGARGSHTEAF
TRBJ1-1 | TRBV5-1 | 15 | ASSLLYPPGSNTEAF
TRBJ2-7 | TRBV28 | 10 | ASSVTVYEQY
TRBJ2-2 | TRBV30 | 12 | AWSPGMNTGELF
TRBJ1-5 | TRBV20-1 | 12 | SAPGQYSNQPQH
TRBJ1-6 | TRBV6-1 | 11 | ASSWTVGSPLH
TRBJ1-1 | TRBV29-1 | 11 | SVYTGSNTEAF
TRBJ1-5 | TRBV19 | 12 | ASSSRADNQPQH
TRBJ2-3 | TRBV3-1 | 14 | ASSRRGLPSTDTQY